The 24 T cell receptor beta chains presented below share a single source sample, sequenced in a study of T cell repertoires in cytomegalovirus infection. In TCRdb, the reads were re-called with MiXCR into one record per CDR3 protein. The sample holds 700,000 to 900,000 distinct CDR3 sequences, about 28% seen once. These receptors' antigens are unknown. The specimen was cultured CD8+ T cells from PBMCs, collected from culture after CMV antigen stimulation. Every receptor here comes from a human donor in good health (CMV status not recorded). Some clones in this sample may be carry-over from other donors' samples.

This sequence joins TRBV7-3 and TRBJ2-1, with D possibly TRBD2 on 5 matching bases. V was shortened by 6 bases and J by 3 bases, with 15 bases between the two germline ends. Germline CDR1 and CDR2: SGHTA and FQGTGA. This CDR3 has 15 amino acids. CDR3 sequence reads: CASRSSQHHYNEQFF. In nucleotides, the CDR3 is TGTGCCAGCAGGTCTAGCCAACATCACTACAATGAGCAGTTCTTC.

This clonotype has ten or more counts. CDR3 DNA: TGTGCCAGCAGCGCCATTCCAGGCCGTCCTTATGGCTACACCTTC. Protein: CASSAIPGRPYGYTF. The chain employs TRBV11-2 and TRBJ1-2; unclear D gene. From germline, CDR1 is SGHAT and CDR2 FQNNGV. This CDR3 is built from 15 residues. V lost 5 bases to trimming and J lost 5 bases, with 18 bases between them.

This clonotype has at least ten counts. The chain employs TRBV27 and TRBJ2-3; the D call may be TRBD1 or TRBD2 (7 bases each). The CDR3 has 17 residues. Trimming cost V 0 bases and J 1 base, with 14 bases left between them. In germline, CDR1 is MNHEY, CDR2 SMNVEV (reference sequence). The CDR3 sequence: CASSLSLRGGGTDTQYF. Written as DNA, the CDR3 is TGTGCCAGCAGTTTATCCCTCAGGGGGGGCGGCACAGATACGCAGTATTTT.

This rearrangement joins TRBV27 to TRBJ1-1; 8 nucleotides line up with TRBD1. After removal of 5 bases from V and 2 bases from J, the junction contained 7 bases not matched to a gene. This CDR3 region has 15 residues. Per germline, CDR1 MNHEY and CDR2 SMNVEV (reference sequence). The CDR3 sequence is CASSIQGGRNTEAFF. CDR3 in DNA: TGTGCCAGCAGTATACAGGGGGGGCGCAACACTGAAGCTTTCTTT.

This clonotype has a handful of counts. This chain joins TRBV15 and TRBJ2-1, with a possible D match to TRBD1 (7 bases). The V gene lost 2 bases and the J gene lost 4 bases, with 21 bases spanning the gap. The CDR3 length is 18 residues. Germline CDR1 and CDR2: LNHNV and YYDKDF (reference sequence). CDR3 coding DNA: TGTGCCACCAGCAGACCTCAGGCGGGGACAGTAGTATACAATGAGCAGTTCTTC. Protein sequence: CATSRPQAGTVVYNEQFF. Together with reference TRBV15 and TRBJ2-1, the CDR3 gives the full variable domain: DAMVIQNPRYQVTQFGKPVTLSCSQTLNHNVMYWYQQKSSQAPKLLFHYYDKDFNNEADTPDNFQSRRPNTSFCFLDIRSPGLGDTAMYLCATSRPQAGTVVYNEQFFGPGTRLTVL.

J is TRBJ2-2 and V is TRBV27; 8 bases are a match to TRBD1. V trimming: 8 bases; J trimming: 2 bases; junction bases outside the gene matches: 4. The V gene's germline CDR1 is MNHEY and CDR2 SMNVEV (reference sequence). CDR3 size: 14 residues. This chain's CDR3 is CASATGANTGELFF. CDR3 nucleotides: TGTGCCAGCGCGACAGGGGCTAACACCGGGGAGCTGTTTTTT.

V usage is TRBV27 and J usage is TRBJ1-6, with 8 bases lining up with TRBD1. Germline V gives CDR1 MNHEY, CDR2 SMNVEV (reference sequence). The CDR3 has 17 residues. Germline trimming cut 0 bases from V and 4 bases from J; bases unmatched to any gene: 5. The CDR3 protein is CASSLSQGAIYNSPLHF. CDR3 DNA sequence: TGTGCCAGCAGTTTATCGCAGGGGGCAATTTATAATTCACCCCTCCACTTT.

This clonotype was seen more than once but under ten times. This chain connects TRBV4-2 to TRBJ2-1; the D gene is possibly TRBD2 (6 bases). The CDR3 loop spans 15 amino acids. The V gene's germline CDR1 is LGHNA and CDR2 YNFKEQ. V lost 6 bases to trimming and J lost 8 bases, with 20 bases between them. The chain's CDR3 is CASSLGEPGVDEQFF. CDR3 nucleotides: TGTGCCAGCAGTCTCGGTGAGCCGGGGGTGGATGAGCAGTTCTTC.

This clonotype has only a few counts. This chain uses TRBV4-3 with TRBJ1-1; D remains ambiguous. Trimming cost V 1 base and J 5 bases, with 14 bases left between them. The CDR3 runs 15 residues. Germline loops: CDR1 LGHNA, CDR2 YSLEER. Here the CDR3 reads CASSQALRTDTEAFF. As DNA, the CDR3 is TGCGCCAGCAGCCAAGCCCTGAGGACGGATACTGAAGCTTTCTTT.

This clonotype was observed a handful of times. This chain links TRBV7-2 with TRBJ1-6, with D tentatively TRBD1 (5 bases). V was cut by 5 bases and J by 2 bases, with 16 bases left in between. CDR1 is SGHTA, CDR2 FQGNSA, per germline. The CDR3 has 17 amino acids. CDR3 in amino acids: CASSAGAVSAYNSPLHF. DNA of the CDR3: TGTGCCAGCAGCGCCGGGGCGGTATCCGCCTATAATTCACCCCTCCACTTT.

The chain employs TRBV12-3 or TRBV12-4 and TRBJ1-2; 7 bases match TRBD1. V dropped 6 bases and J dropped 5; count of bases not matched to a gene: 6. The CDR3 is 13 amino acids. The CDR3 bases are TGTGCCAGCAGCTACACAGGGGTTTATGGCTACACCTTC. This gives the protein CASSYTGVYGYTF.

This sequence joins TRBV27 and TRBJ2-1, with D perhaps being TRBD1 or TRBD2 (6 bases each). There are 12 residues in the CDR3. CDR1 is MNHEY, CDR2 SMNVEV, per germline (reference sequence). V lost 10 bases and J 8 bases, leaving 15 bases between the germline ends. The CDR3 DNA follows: TGTGCCACCAAGGGGGAGGCGGATGAGCAGTTCTTC. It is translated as CATKGEADEQFF.

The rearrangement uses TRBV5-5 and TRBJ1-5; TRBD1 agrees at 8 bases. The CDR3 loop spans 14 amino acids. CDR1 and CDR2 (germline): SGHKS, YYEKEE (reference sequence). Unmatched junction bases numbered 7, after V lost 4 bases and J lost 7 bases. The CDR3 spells CASSPTRGRQPQHF. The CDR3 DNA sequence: TGTGCCAGCAGCCCGACCAGGGGGCGGCAGCCCCAGCATTTT.

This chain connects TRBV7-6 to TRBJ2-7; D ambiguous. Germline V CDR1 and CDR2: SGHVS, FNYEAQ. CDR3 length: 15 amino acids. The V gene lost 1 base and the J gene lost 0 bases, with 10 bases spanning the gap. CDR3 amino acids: CASSLENKPSYEQYF. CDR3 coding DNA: TGTGCCAGCAGCTTAGAAAACAAACCCTCCTACGAGCAGTACTTC.

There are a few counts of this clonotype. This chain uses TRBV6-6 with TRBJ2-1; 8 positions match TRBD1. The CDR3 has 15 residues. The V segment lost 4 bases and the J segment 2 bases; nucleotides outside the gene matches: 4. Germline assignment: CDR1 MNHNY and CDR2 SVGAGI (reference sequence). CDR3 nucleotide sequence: TGTGCCAGCAGTTCATCGACAGGGGCCTACAATGAGCAGTTCTTC. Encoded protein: CASSSSTGAYNEQFF.

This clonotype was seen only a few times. DNA of the CDR3: TGTGCCAGCAGTTTCCGCACGGAAGGAGGGGTGACTGAAGCTTTCTTT. Translated: CASSFRTEGGVTEAFF. The chain has TRBV28 and TRBJ1-1, with D perhaps TRBD1 (5 bases). The CDR3 extends over 16 amino acids. Trimming left V 3 bases short and J 5 bases short, with 19 bases between. Germline CDR1 reads MDHEN; CDR2 reads SYDVKM. The full variable domain, with the rest looked up from reference TRBV28 and TRBJ1-1, is DVKVTQSSRYLVKRTGEKVFLECVQDMDHENMFWYRQDPGLGLRLIYFSYDVKMKEKGDIPEGYSVSREKKERFSLILESASTNQTSMYLCASSFRTEGGVTEAFFGQGTRLTVV.

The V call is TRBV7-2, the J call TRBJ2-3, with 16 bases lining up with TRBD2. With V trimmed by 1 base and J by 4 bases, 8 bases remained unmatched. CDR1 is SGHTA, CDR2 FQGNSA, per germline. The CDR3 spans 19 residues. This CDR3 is CASSLVTTGLAGGSDTQYF. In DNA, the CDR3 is TGTGCCAGCAGCTTAGTAACAACGGGACTAGCGGGGGGGTCAGATACGCAGTATTTT.

Here the CDR3 DNA reads TGTGCCAGCAGTTTATCCTGGAGCCAAGAGACCCAGTACTTC. Its protein is CASSLSWSQETQYF. The rearrangement uses TRBV27 and TRBJ2-5; D ambiguous. Looked up from germline, CDR1 is MNHEY and CDR2 is SMNVEV (reference sequence). V dropped 0 bases and J dropped 1 base, with 6 bases sitting between them. The CDR3 covers 14 residues.

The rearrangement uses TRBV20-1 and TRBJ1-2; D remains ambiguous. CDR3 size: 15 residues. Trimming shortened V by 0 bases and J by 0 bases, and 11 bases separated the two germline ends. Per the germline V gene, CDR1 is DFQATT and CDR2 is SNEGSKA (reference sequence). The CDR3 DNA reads TGCAGTGCTAGAGATGGAGCCAAAGCTAACTATGGCTACACCTTC. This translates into CSARDGAKANYGYTF.

CDR3 in amino acids: CASSLGRSRAYEQYF. The CDR3 DNA sequence: TGTGCCAGCAGCTTGGGCAGAAGCCGTGCCTACGAGCAGTACTTC. The J gene is TRBJ2-7, the V gene TRBV7-6, with no clear D. Trimming removed 3 bases from V and 2 bases from J, with 14 bases in between. The length of the CDR3 is 15 residues. CDR1 and CDR2 from the germline V gene are SGHVS and FNYEAQ.

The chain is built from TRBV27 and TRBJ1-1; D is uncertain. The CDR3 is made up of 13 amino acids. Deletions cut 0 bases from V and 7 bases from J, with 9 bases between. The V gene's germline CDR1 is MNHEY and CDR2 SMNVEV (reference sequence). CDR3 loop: CASSLSRLNEAFF. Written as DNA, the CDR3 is TGTGCCAGCAGTTTATCTAGGCTAAATGAAGCTTTCTTT.

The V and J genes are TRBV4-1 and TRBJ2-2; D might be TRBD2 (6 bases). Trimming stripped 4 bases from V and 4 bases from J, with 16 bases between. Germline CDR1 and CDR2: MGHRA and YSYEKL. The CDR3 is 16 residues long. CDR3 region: CASSLRTGDGTGELFF. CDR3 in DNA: TGCGCCAGCAGCCTCAGGACGGGGGACGGCACCGGGGAGCTGTTTTTT.

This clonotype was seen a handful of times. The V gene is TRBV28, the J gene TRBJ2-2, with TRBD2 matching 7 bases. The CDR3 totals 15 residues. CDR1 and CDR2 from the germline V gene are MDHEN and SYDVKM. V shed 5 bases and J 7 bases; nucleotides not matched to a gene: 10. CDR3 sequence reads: CASSNLAARGGELFF. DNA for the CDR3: TGTGCCAGCAGTAACCTAGCGGCGAGGGGCGGGGAGCTGTTTTTT. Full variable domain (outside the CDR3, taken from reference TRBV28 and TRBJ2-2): DVKVTQSSRYLVKRTGEKVFLECVQDMDHENMFWYRQDPGLGLRLIYFSYDVKMKEKGDIPEGYSVSREKKERFSLILESASTNQTSMYLCASSNLAARGGELFFGEGSRLTVL.

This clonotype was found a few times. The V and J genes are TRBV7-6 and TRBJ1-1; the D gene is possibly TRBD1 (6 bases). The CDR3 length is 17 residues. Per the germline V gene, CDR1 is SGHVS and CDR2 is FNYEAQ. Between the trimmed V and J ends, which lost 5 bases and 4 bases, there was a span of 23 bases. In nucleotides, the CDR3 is TGTGCCAGCAGCGCTCAATCCTTACAGGGTTTGGGCACTGAAGCTTTCTTT. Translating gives CASSAQSLQGLGTEAFF.